The 21 T cell receptor beta chains listed next were all sequenced from one sample in a study of glioma-infiltrating T cells. Amplification of TCR alpha and beta CDR3 regions from RNA used iRepertoire nested multiplex PCR. TCRdb re-called the multiplex PCR reads through MiXCR, storing one row per CDR3 protein. The profile covers around 390,000 distinct CDR3 sequences, with about 40% appearing a single time and approximately 12% taken by the ten largest. What was sequenced was glioma tissue, nonneoplastic brain tissue, or PBMCs (not recorded which). These TCRs come from a human donor with low-grade glioma or glioblastoma, undergoing nonglioma brain surgery, or in good health (not recorded which).

The chain links TRBV11-2 to TRBJ2-1, with 8 bases that match TRBD2. Germline assignment: CDR1 SGHAT and CDR2 FQNNGV. CDR3 length: 16 residues. The ends lost 2 bases at V and 7 bases at J; junction bases unmatched: 10. CDR3 sequence (DNA): TGTGCCAGCAGCTTAACTAGCGGTCCCACGGGGAATGAGCAGTTCTTC. This codes for CASSLTSGPTGNEQFF.

On this clonotype itself: Possible read error: a much larger clone is one base away. V is TRBV28 and J is TRBJ2-2; TRBD2 agrees at 10 bases. The CDR3 contains 17 residues. Germline V lookup: CDR1 MDHEN, CDR2 SYDVKM. Written as DNA, the CDR3 is TGTGCCAGCAGCTTGGGGCTAGCGGGAGCATATGGCGGGGAGCCGTTTTTT. The encoded protein is CASSLGLAGAYGGEPFF.

The chain joins TRBV19 to TRBJ2-3, with 9 positions matching TRBD2. V gave up 11 bases and J gave up 6 bases; unmatched junction bases: 9. Germline lookup yields CDR1 LNHDA and CDR2 SQIVND (reference sequence). CDR3 length: 13 amino acids. CDR3 residues: CAAARLADDTQYF. The CDR3 nucleotides read TGTGCCGCTGCCCGACTAGCGGACGATACGCAGTATTTT.

This clonotype was observed a handful of times. CDR3 amino acids: CASSFSSGDYEQYF. The CDR3 nucleotides are TGTGCCAGCAGCTTCTCTAGCGGTGACTACGAGCAGTACTTC. This sequence joins TRBV7-2 and TRBJ2-7, with TRBD2 identical over 7 bases. Trimming at V came to 3 bases and at J to 3 bases, leaving 5 bases not matched to a gene. Germline assignment: CDR1 SGHTA and CDR2 FQGNSA. The CDR3 runs 14 residues.

This chain joins TRBV28 and TRBJ1-3, with D uncertain. Germline CDR1 reads MDHEN; CDR2 reads SYDVKM. V lost 3 bases and J lost 6, with 18 bases in between. The CDR3 extends over 16 amino acids. The CDR3 nucleotides read TGTGCCAGCAGTTTGCTATCGTGGTATGATGAAAACACCATATATTTT. This codes for CASSLLSWYDENTIYF.

With regard to this clonotype: One end of the junction fails to match germline, which may point to a read error. This chain uses TRBV20-1 with TRBJ1-4; the D is unclear. Germline V gene lookup returns CDR1 DFQATT and CDR2 SNEGSKA (reference sequence). The CDR3 has 13 residues. CDR3 nucleotide sequence: TGCAGTGCTAGATTTCAGACTAATGAAGAACTGTTTTTT. This gives the protein CSARFQTNEELFF.

This clonotype has a handful of counts. The rearrangement joins TRBV4-2 to TRBJ2-7; 7 nucleotides match TRBD1. Germline CDR1 is LGHNA and CDR2 is YNFKEQ. The V segment lost 4 bases and the J segment 4 bases; nucleotides outside the gene matches: 16. The CDR3 sequence is 17 residues long. CDR3 sequence reads: CASSRTKQGSGSYEQYF. The CDR3 DNA sequence: TGTGCCAGCAGCCGCACCAAACAGGGGTCGGGATCATACGAGCAGTACTTC.

As for this clonotype: A much bigger clone sits one base away, suggesting this may be a read error. The genes are TRBV6-9 and TRBJ1-5; D possibly corresponds to TRBD1 (6 bases). This CDR3 spans 14 amino acids. Germline lookup yields CDR1 MNHGY and CDR2 SVAAGI. V was clipped by 2 bases and J by 9 bases, with 14 bases between them. The CDR3 DNA reads as TGTGCCAGCAGTTATCAAGGGGGGAGACGGCCCCAGCATTTT. Protein sequence: CASSYQGGRRPQHF.

Details on this clonotype: A read error may explain this, as a much larger clone is one base away. The chain combines TRBV6-5 with TRBJ1-4; 9 bases fit TRBD1. CDR3 length: 16 residues. Trimming cost V 4 bases and J 6 bases; bases outside gene matches: 9. The V gene's germline CDR1 is MNHEY and CDR2 SVGAGI. The CDR3 reads CASSLKQGATYEKLFF. Here the CDR3 DNA reads TGTGCCAGCAGTTTAAAACAGGGGGCCACGTATGAAAAACTGTTTTTT.

J is TRBJ2-1 and V is TRBV5-4, with a weak D call TRBD2 (5 bases). V dropped 4 bases and J dropped 5 bases, with 16 bases sitting between them. This CDR3 region has 15 residues. The germline V gene has CDR1 SGHNT and CDR2 YYREEE (reference sequence). CDR3 in DNA: TGTGCCAGCAGCCCCGCTCGGACTGGACACAATGAGCAGTTCTTC. Its protein is CASSPARTGHNEQFF.

To note about this clonotype: This may be a read error, as it is one base from a much larger clone. The rearrangement joins TRBV12-3 or TRBV12-4 to TRBJ2-2; no definite D call. The V end was cut by 4 bases, the J end by 7 bases, with 4 bases between. The CDR3 contains 11 residues. The CDR3 is CASSSLGELFF. CDR3 DNA sequence: TGTGCCAGCAGTTCTCTCGGGGAGCTGTTTTTT.

The chain combines TRBV4-3 with TRBJ2-1, with 8 bases matching TRBD2. This CDR3 has 14 amino acids. J lost 4 bases, V lost 2 bases, and 1 base had no gene match. Germline CDR1 LGHNA, CDR2 YSLEER. CDR3 DNA sequence: TGCGCCAGCAGCCAAATAGCGGGATACAATGAGCAGTTCTTC. It translates to CASSQIAGYNEQFF.

As regards this clonotype: The germline gene is not matched at one end of the junction; a read error may be the cause. The chain recombines TRBV7-2 with TRBJ2-7, with no clear D. This CDR3 is built from 15 residues. Germline CDR1 SGHTA, CDR2 FQGNSA. The CDR3 DNA reads as TGTGCCAGCAGCTCACTGGCGGCTTTTTCCTACGAGCAGCACTTC. Protein: CASSSLAAFSYEQHF.

The chain joins TRBV28 to TRBJ1-2; D is possibly TRBD1 (5 bases). V shed 2 bases and J shed 5 bases, with 12 bases lying between them. Germline values: CDR1 MDHEN, CDR2 SYDVKM. The CDR3 extends over 14 amino acids. CDR3 nucleotide sequence: TGTGCCAGCAGTTTAGGGGCAAGGGTATATGGCTACACCTTC. This encodes CASSLGARVYGYTF.

This sequence joins TRBV7-9 and TRBJ2-5; 7 bases fit TRBD2. The germline V gene has CDR1 SEHNR and CDR2 FQNEAQ (reference sequence). The junction had 3 bases not matched to a gene; V was cut back by 5 bases and J by 3 bases. The CDR3 runs 13 residues. CDR3 coding DNA: TGTGCCAGCAGCCCGGGACTAAAAGAGACCCAGTACTTC. Translating gives CASSPGLKETQYF.

The chain is built from TRBV3-1 and TRBJ2-7; TRBD1 agrees at 8 bases. The V gene end was trimmed by 7 bases and the J gene end by 2 bases; junction bases not matched to a gene: 1. Looked up from germline, CDR1 is LGHDT and CDR2 is YNNKEL (reference sequence). CDR3 size: 12 residues. For the CDR3, the DNA is TGTGCCAGCAAGGACAGGGCCTACGAGCAGTACTTC. It specifies CASKDRAYEQYF.

This clonotype was counted only a few times. The V and J genes are TRBV7-9 and TRBJ1-1; D remains unclear. Trimming pared 10 bases from V and 0 bases from J, leaving 9 bases between. Per germline, CDR1 SEHNR and CDR2 FQNEAQ (reference sequence). The CDR3 has 12 residues. The CDR3 region is CATVGMNTEAFF. The CDR3, as DNA: TGTGCCACTGTTGGGATGAACACTGAAGCTTTCTTT.

Comment on this clonotype: Given the absence of the conserved phenylalanine or tryptophan at the CDR3 end, a read error is likely. The gene calls are TRBV7-9 and TRBJ2-7; tentative D call: TRBD2 (6 bases). Per germline, CDR1 SEHNR and CDR2 FQNEAQ (reference sequence). This CDR3 is built from 14 residues. Deletions cut 5 bases from V and 2 bases from J, with 13 bases between. The CDR3 sequence is CASSPSSGTYEQYS. In DNA form, the CDR3 reads TGTGCCAGCAGCCCAAGTAGCGGAACCTACGAGCAGTACTCC.

In this sample, this clonotype turned up a few times. The gene calls are TRBV20-1 and TRBJ1-5; D ambiguous. Germline lookup yields CDR1 DFQATT and CDR2 SNEGSKA (reference sequence). The V end was cut by 0 bases, the J end by 0 bases, with 9 bases between. The CDR3 runs to 15 residues. The CDR3 nucleotides are TGCAGTGCTAGAGAGGCGTGGACTAGCAATCAGCCCCAGCATTTT. Translated, it gives CSAREAWTSNQPQHF.

Regarding this clonotype: A read error may be the cause here, since a much bigger clone is one base away. This chain connects TRBV27 to TRBJ1-1; 8 bases agree with TRBD1. Germline loops: CDR1 MNHEY, CDR2 SMNVEV (reference sequence). The J segment lost 6 bases and the V segment lost 3 bases, leaving 6 bases of the junction unmatched. The CDR3 sequence is 14 residues long. The chain's CDR3 is CASSFRTGFAEAFF. The CDR3 region has the DNA TGTGCCAGCAGTTTCAGGACAGGGTTCGCTGAAGCTTTCTTT.

The DNA of the CDR3 is TGTGCCAGCAGCTTTAATCCCACCTGGGAGGTCAATTACAATGAGCAGTTCTTC. Translation: CASSFNPTWEVNYNEQFF. The J gene is TRBJ2-1, the V gene TRBV11-1, with D possibly TRBD2 on 6 matching bases. The germline V gene encodes CDR1 SGHAT and CDR2 FQDESV (reference sequence). Deletions cut 3 bases from V and 4 bases from J, with 22 bases between. This CDR3 is 18 amino acids long.